This T cell receptor beta chain was recovered during a study of T-cell memory formation after mild COVID-19. Study as a whole: The TCR clusters were mostly specific to one donor.

One entry per CDR3 protein, called by TCRdb with MiXCR from the 5' RACE reads. The sample consists of about 320,000 distinct CDR3 sequences, 13% to 15% of them appearing once. Study conclusions and caveats: Pre-infection memory carried some responding clones, suggesting that cross-reactive memory joined.

Of note for this clonotype: Its cognate antigen is unknown.

Sequencing was carried out using PBMCs or a T cell subset sorted from them (not recorded which). This TCR derives from a man younger than 35 who had mild COVID-19 (a few samples of this study predate the infection). Cell type and time point are not known.

The CDR3 sequence is CASSQAGGGTETQYF. The CDR3 DNA is TGTGCCAGCAGCCAAGCGGGGGGGGGCACGGAGACCCAGTACTTC. The rearrangement links TRBV3-1 to TRBJ2-5; 8 positions match TRBD2. CDR1 and CDR2 from the germline V gene are LGHDT and YNNKEL (reference sequence). This CDR3 comprises 15 residues. V was pared by 1 base and J by 5 bases, with 6 bases of the junction left unmatched.